These 7 T cell receptor beta chains were all obtained from the same sample, sequenced in a study of cytomegalovirus exposure and HLA in healthy donors. Researchers ran the PCR with 60 Vbeta and 13 Jbeta primers. The table came from immunoSEQ multiplex PCR; TCRdb's copy has only in-frame clones and leaves some out. Here the sample spans some 170,000 clones, approximately 78% being singletons. Sequencing used PBMCs. These receptors were taken from a human donor in good health.

This clone was observed a single time. This sequence joins TRBV7-2 and TRBJ2-1; D perhaps matches TRBD1 (5 bases). Germline lookup yields CDR1 SGHTA and CDR2 FQGNSA. The ends were cut back, 0 bases at V and 0 bases at J, with 6 bases in the middle. The CDR3 has 15 residues. CDR3 loop: CASSLAGPSYNEQFF. The CDR3 nucleotides are TGTGCCAGCAGCTTAGCGGGGCCCTCCTACAATGAGCAGTTCTTC.

The rearrangement uses TRBV7-8 and TRBJ1-4, with TRBD1 as a possible D gene (6 bases). Trimming left V 1 base short and J 8 bases short, with 14 bases between. Germline loops: CDR1 SGHVS, CDR2 FQNEAQ. This CDR3 comprises 15 residues. The DNA of the CDR3 is TGTGCCAGCAGCTTAGGCCGGGACACCAGGGAAAAACTGTTTTTT. Translated: CASSLGRDTREKLFF. The full variable domain, rest sourced from reference TRBV7-8 and TRBJ1-4, is GAGVSQSPRYKVAKRGQDVALRCDPISGHVSLFWYQQALGQGPEFLTYFQNEAQLDKSGLPSDRFFAERPEGSVSTLKIQRTQQEDSAVYLCASSLGRDTREKLFFGSGTQLSVL.

The chain has TRBV2 and TRBJ1-6, with a possible D match to TRBD1 (6 bases). V was pared by 2 bases and J by 6 bases, with 8 bases between. Germline CDR1 SNHLY, CDR2 FYNNEI. The CDR3 is 14 amino acids. CDR3 sequence (DNA): TGTGCCAGCAGTGAAACAGGGAGTAATTCACCCCTCCACTTT. As protein: CASSETGSNSPLHF.

The J gene is TRBJ2-3, the V gene TRBV4-2; a possible D gene is TRBD2 (6 bases). The CDR3 runs 15 residues. The germline CDR1 and CDR2 sequences are LGHNA and YNFKEQ. V lost 1 base and J 5 bases, leaving 13 bases between the germline ends. CDR3 nucleotides: TGTGCCAGCAGCCAAGTAACTAGCTCCGGAGATACGCAGTATTTT. Translation: CASSQVTSSGDTQYF.

This sequence joins TRBV6-6 and TRBJ2-1, with D maybe TRBD2 (6 bases). CDR1 and CDR2 (germline): MNHNY, SVGAGI (reference sequence). The CDR3 sequence is 14 residues long. With 6 bases removed from V and 2 bases from J, the gap between germline ends came to 11 bases. The CDR3 coding sequence is TGTGCCAGCAGCGTCCGGGAGACCTACAATGAGCAGTTCTTC. Its protein is CASSVRETYNEQFF.

This chain joins TRBV21-1 and TRBJ1-1; the table's D call, TRBD1, has no DNA check behind it. TRBV21-1 is marked as a pseudogene. The CDR3 length is 15 residues. The CDR3 is CASSKAQGSNTEAFF. The DNA of the CDR3 is TGTGCCAGCAGCAAAGCGCAGGGGTCGAACACTGAAGCTTTCTTT.

V gene TRBV18 combines with J gene TRBJ2-7; perhaps TRBD2 as D (6 bases). Germline V gene sequence: CDR1 KGHSH, CDR2 LQKENI. The V end lost 0 bases, the J end lost 0 bases, and 15 bases lay between the germline ends. The CDR3 runs 17 residues. CDR3: CASSPPSGGPSSYEQYF. In DNA form, the CDR3 reads TGTGCCAGCTCACCACCTAGCGGCGGGCCGAGCTCCTACGAGCAGTACTTC.